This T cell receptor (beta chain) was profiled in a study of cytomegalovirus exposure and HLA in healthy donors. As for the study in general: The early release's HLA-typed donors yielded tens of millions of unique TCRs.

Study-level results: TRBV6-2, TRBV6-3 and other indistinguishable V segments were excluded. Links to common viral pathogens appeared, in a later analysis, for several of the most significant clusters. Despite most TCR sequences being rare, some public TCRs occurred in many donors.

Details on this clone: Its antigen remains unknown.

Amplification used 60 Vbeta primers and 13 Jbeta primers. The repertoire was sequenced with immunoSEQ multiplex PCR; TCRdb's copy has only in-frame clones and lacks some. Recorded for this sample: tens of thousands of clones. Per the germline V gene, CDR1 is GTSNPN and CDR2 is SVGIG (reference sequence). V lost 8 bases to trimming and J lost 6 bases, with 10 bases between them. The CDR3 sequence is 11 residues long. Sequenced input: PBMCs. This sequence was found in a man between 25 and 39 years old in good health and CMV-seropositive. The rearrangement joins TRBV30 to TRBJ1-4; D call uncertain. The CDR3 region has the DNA TGTGCCGGCGCCGGGGATGAAAAACTGTTTTTT. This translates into CAGAGDEKLFF.